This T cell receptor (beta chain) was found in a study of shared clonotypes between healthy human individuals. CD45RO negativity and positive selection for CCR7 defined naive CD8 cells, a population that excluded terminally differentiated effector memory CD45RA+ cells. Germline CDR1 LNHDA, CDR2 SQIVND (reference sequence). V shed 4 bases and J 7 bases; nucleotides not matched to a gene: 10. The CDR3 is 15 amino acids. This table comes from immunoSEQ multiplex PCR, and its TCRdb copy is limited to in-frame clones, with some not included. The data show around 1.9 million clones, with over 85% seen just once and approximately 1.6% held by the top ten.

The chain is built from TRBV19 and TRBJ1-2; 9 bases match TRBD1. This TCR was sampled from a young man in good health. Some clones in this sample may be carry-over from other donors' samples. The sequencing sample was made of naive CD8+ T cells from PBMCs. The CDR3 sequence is CASSTHWTGDIGYTF. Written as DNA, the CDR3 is TGTGCCAGTAGTACCCACTGGACAGGGGATATTGGCTACACCTTC.